This TCR beta chain was identified in a study of vaccination and CD4 T cells after COVID-19. The assay that was used to sequence DNA from cultured CD4+ T cells was the Oncomine TCR Beta short-read assay. Via MiXCR, TCRdb re-called the PCR reads, giving one row per CDR3 protein. The sample contains some 18,000 distinct CDR3 sequences, 48% of which appear only once. A note on this clonotype: The antigen is not known.

Treatment described: roughly 11-day PBMC culture with coronavirus spike peptide pools or control peptides (ViraFEST assay). Germline V gene lookup returns CDR1 MDHEN and CDR2 SYDVKM. V was shortened by 5 bases and J by 7 bases, with 14 bases between the two germline ends. The CDR3 is 14 amino acids. The J gene is TRBJ1-4, the V gene TRBV28; the D gene is possibly TRBD1 (6 bases). Material: CD4+ T cells from blood, cultured in vitro, obtained after SARS-CoV-2 vaccination. The receptor's source is a human donor who had recovered from COVID-19. The DNA of the CDR3 is TGTGCCAGCAGTCCGAGGGGGGAGGGTGAAAAACTGTTTTTT. Its protein is CASSPRGEGEKLFF.